What follows are 31 T cell receptor beta chains derived from one specimen sequenced in a study of Tregs in tolerant kidney transplant recipients. TCRdb's table, derived via immunoSEQ multiplex PCR, lists solely in-frame clones and lacks some. Among 80,000 or so clones, 75% to 95% were seen once, and the ten largest hold roughly 1.6%. The nonmyeloablative bone marrow transplants came from related graft donors, with transient mixed chimerism. The specimen was CD4+ T cells from blood (PBMCs), collected 24 months after the transplant. The source is a human patient who received a combined kidney and bone marrow transplant. Some T cells may originate from the graft donor.

The chain carries TRBV5-1 and TRBJ1-3; 8 bases map to TRBD1. Germline trimming cut 4 bases from V and 4 bases from J; bases unmatched to any gene: 4. Germline V gene data show CDR1 as SGHRS and CDR2 as YFSETQ. This CDR3 spans 14 amino acids. This CDR3 reads CASSQGTGGNTIYF. The CDR3 bases are TGCGCCAGCAGCCAAGGGACAGGAGGAAACACCATATATTTT. Supplemented by reference TRBV5-1 and TRBJ1-3, the full variable domain reads KAGVTQTPRYLIKTRGQQVTLSCSPISGHRSVSWYQQTPGQGLQFLFEYFSETQRNKGNFPGRFSGRQFSNSRSEMNVSTLELGDSALYLCASSQGTGGNTIYFGEGSWLTVV.

CDR3 bases: TGTGCCGGGGCGCGATCGACCTCCTACAATGAGCAGTTCTTC. This codes for CAGARSTSYNEQFF. V is TRBV2 and J is TRBJ2-1, with TRBD1 as a possible D gene (5 bases). The CDR3 runs 14 residues. The V end was cut by 11 bases, the J end by 0 bases, with 14 bases between. CDR1 and CDR2 from the germline V gene are SNHLY and FYNNEI.

CDR3 DNA sequence: TGTGCCAGCAGCGAAGACAGGAATGAAAAACTGTTTTTT. This gives the protein CASSEDRNEKLFF. This chain uses TRBV11-2 with TRBJ1-4, with D perhaps matching TRBD1 (6 bases). In germline, CDR1 is SGHAT, CDR2 FQNNGV. The V gene lost 5 bases and the J gene lost 5 bases, with 9 bases spanning the gap. CDR3 size: 13 residues.

The chain combines TRBV6-1 with TRBJ2-3, with 11 bases aligning to TRBD2. The CDR3 runs 15 residues. CDR1 and CDR2 (germline): MNHNS, SASEGT. V shed 7 bases, J shed 6 bases, and the junction held 9 bases outside the gene matches. Here the CDR3 DNA reads TGTGCCAGCATTGGGACTAGCGGTCTCCGGGATACGCAGTATTTT. Protein: CASIGTSGLRDTQYF.

The sample holds one count of this clone. The chain carries TRBV7-3 and TRBJ2-7; a possible D gene is TRBD1 (6 bases). Trimming took off 5 bases at V and 5 bases at J, with 16 bases between the two ends. CDR1 is SGHTA, CDR2 FQGTGA, per germline. The CDR3 has 14 amino acids. CDR3 sequence: CASSIQTGSHEQYF. CDR3 in DNA: TGTGCCAGCAGCATTCAAACAGGGTCCCACGAGCAGTACTTC. Variable domain in full (rest from reference TRBV7-3 and TRBJ2-7): GAGVSQTPSNKVTEKGKYVELRCDPISGHTALYWYRQSLGQGPEFLIYFQGTGAADDSGLPNDRFFAVRPEGSVSTLKIQRTERGDSAVYLCASSIQTGSHEQYFGPGTRLTVT.

This CDR3 reads CASSLDLAGDGEQYF. The CDR3, as DNA: TGTGCCAGCAGCTTAGATCTGGCGGGAGATGGAGAGCAGTACTTC. The chain links TRBV11-3 to TRBJ2-7; TRBD2 matches at 7 bases. The CDR3 is 15 residues long. V lost 0 bases to trimming and J lost 7 bases; unmatched junction nucleotides: 9. Germline V gene data show CDR1 as SGHNT and CDR2 as YENEEA.

The chain carries TRBV4-3 and TRBJ1-2; no definite D call. Trimming pared 4 bases from V and 2 bases from J, leaving 8 bases between. The V gene's germline CDR1 is LGHNA and CDR2 YSLEER. The CDR3 totals 13 residues. In nucleotides, the CDR3 is TGCGCCAGCAGCCTTAAGACAAACTATGGCTACACCTTC. It yields the protein CASSLKTNYGYTF.

The chain has TRBV18 and TRBJ1-2, with D unresolved. This CDR3 contains 16 residues. V dropped 2 bases and J dropped 7 bases, with 20 bases sitting between them. Germline lookup yields CDR1 KGHSH and CDR2 LQKENI. The CDR3 nucleotides are TGTGCCAGCTCACCATCCCCCCCATCGCGGGCGGGTGGCTACACCTTC. Protein: CASSPSPPSRAGGYTF.

V gene TRBV7-2 combines with J gene TRBJ2-1; the match to TRBD2 covers 8 bases. V trimming: 1 base; J trimming: 6 bases; junction bases outside the gene matches: 5. The CDR3 is 15 residues long. Germline-derived CDR1 and CDR2 are SGHTA and FQGNSA. CDR3: CASSLGLAGSNEQFF. For the CDR3, the DNA is TGTGCCAGCAGCTTAGGGCTAGCGGGCAGCAATGAGCAGTTCTTC.

The table lists this clone with a count of one. V is TRBV5-4 and J is TRBJ2-7; 8 positions agree with TRBD2. Trimming removed 4 bases from V and 0 bases from J; junction bases left unmatched: 6. CDR1 is SGHNT, CDR2 YYREEE, per germline (reference sequence). The CDR3 consists of 15 residues. In DNA, the CDR3 is TGTGCCAGCAGCACCAAGCGGGGGACCTCCTACGAGCAGTACTTC. This sequence encodes CASSTKRGTSYEQYF.

The CDR3 DNA reads TGCGCCAGCAGCTTGGAAACTAGCGGGAGGGCCGGCACAGATACGCAGTATTTT. Amino acids: CASSLETSGRAGTDTQYF. The chain has TRBV5-1 and TRBJ2-3; TRBD2 aligns across 13 bases. CDR1 and CDR2 (germline): SGHRS, YFSETQ. The CDR3 totals 18 residues. The V segment lost 0 bases and the J segment 1 base; nucleotides outside the gene matches: 5. Together with reference TRBV5-1 and TRBJ2-3, the CDR3 gives the full variable domain: KAGVTQTPRYLIKTRGQQVTLSCSPISGHRSVSWYQQTPGQGLQFLFEYFSETQRNKGNFPGRFSGRQFSNSRSEMNVSTLELGDSALYLCASSLETSGRAGTDTQYFGPGTRLTVL.

The CDR3, as DNA: TGTGCCAGCAGTCAAAAAGGGGGATTTGGAAACACCATATATTTT. Protein product: CASSQKGGFGNTIYF. The chain couples TRBV6-6 to TRBJ1-3; maybe TRBD1 (6 bases). Trimming cost V 5 bases and J 3 bases, with 14 bases left between them. The CDR3 is 15 amino acids. Per the germline V gene, CDR1 is MNHNY and CDR2 is SVGAGI (reference sequence).

The V and J genes are TRBV6-5 and TRBJ1-1, with no clear D. Trimming took off 2 bases at V and 2 bases at J, with 9 bases between the two ends. The CDR3 totals 14 residues. Per germline, CDR1 MNHEY and CDR2 SVGAGI. For the CDR3, the DNA is TGTGCCAGCAGTTACCGGACGGGAAACACTGAAGCTTTCTTT. It translates to CASSYRTGNTEAFF.

V usage is TRBV19 and J usage is TRBJ1-5; the match to TRBD1 covers 8 bases. This CDR3 contains 14 residues. Germline V gives CDR1 LNHDA, CDR2 SQIVND (reference sequence). Losses at the gene ends were 5 bases for V and 9 bases for J; bases not matched to a gene: 9. CDR3 protein: CASSSHRGSGPQHF. As DNA, the CDR3 is TGTGCCAGTAGTTCTCACAGGGGGTCTGGGCCCCAGCATTTT.

The chain carries TRBV5-6 and TRBJ2-7; tentative D call: TRBD1 (5 bases). Looked up from germline, CDR1 is SGHDT and CDR2 is YYEEEE. V was trimmed by 3 bases and J by 6 bases, leaving 7 bases between them. The CDR3 loop spans 11 amino acids. CDR3 bases: TGTGCCAGCAGCTCGCAGGGCGAGCAGTACTTC. It is translated as CASSSQGEQYF.

V and J are TRBV4-3 and TRBJ2-7; 8 nucleotides agree with TRBD2. J was trimmed by 1 base and V by 0 bases; bases with no gene match: 5. This CDR3 comprises 16 residues. Germline CDR1 reads LGHNA; CDR2 reads YSLEER. The CDR3 is CASSQELGGRSYEQYF. CDR3 DNA: TGCGCCAGCAGCCAAGAGCTTGGCGGGAGGTCCTACGAGCAGTACTTC.

This chain joins TRBV30 and TRBJ2-7; a weak D match, TRBD2 (5 bases). This CDR3 comprises 17 residues. The V gene's germline CDR1 is GTSNPN and CDR2 SVGIG (reference sequence). V lost 2 bases and J 0 bases, leaving 20 bases between the germline ends. In nucleotides, the CDR3 is TGTGCCTGGAGTCGGTTTGTAGCTGGACTGTACTCCTACGAGCAGTACTTC. This translates into CAWSRFVAGLYSYEQYF.

The sample holds one count of this clone. The CDR3 is CASDEGERTQQFF. The CDR3 DNA reads as TGTGCCAGCGACGAGGGTGAGCGGACTCAGCAGTTCTTC. The V gene is TRBV7-2, the J gene TRBJ2-1; D is perhaps TRBD2 (5 bases). V lost 8 bases and J lost 11, with 19 bases in between. CDR3 length: 13 residues. CDR1 SGHTA and CDR2 FQGNSA come from the germline V gene.

V usage is TRBV15 and J usage is TRBJ2-3; no clear D. The germline V gene has CDR1 LNHNV and CDR2 YYDKDF (reference sequence). The CDR3 is 12 amino acids. With 3 bases removed from V and 3 bases from J, the gap between germline ends came to 4 bases. This CDR3 reads CATSRSTDTQYF. The CDR3 DNA is TGTGCCACCAGCAGGAGTACAGATACGCAGTATTTT.

CDR3 amino acids: CASSVAGVAVNTGELFF. In DNA, the CDR3 is TGTGCCAGCAGCGTAGCTGGGGTAGCGGTGAACACCGGGGAGCTGTTTTTT. The rearrangement links TRBV9 to TRBJ2-2; possible D gene TRBD2, 6 bases. This CDR3 region has 17 residues. The V gene's germline CDR1 is SGDLS and CDR2 YYNGEE. Trimming removed 0 bases from V and 1 base from J, with 13 bases in between.

The chain recombines TRBV28 with TRBJ1-1, with a tentative D call TRBD1 (6 bases). CDR3 length: 15 amino acids. Germline V gene lookup returns CDR1 MDHEN and CDR2 SYDVKM. Trimming stripped 2 bases from V and 0 bases from J, with 10 bases between. CDR3 residues: CASSLGQGLNTEAFF. The CDR3 nucleotides are TGTGCCAGCAGTTTAGGTCAGGGGTTGAACACTGAAGCTTTCTTT. Together with reference TRBV28 and TRBJ1-1, the CDR3 gives the full variable domain: DVKVTQSSRYLVKRTGEKVFLECVQDMDHENMFWYRQDPGLGLRLIYFSYDVKMKEKGDIPEGYSVSREKKERFSLILESASTNQTSMYLCASSLGQGLNTEAFFGQGTRLTVV.

Comments on this clone: Its ends do not fully match the called genes, so a read error is possible. The V call is TRBV4-2, the J call TRBJ1-1; D remains unclear. CDR3 size: 14 residues. Germline values: CDR1 LGHNA, CDR2 YNFKEQ. This CDR3 is CASSQGAINTESFF. The CDR3 region has the DNA TGTGCCAGCAGCCAAGGGGCGATAAACACTGAATCTTTCTTT.

The chain recombines TRBV29-1 with TRBJ2-7, with D perhaps TRBD1 (6 bases). Per the germline V gene, CDR1 is SQVTM and CDR2 is ANQGSEA. CDR3 size: 14 residues. Deletions cut 2 bases from V and 2 bases from J, with 13 bases between. CDR3 sequence: CSVERGGGPYEQYF. Here the CDR3 DNA reads TGCAGCGTTGAAAGAGGGGGTGGCCCCTACGAGCAGTACTTC.

V gene TRBV9 combines with J gene TRBJ2-2; possibly TRBD1 for D (6 bases). The ends were cut back, 0 bases at V and 3 bases at J, with 18 bases in the middle. Germline V gives CDR1 SGDLS, CDR2 YYNGEE. The CDR3 extends over 18 amino acids. The CDR3 loop is CASSVAGLGARDTGELFF. In DNA form, the CDR3 reads TGTGCCAGCAGCGTAGCCGGGTTGGGGGCGCGGGACACCGGGGAGCTGTTTTTT.

The J gene is TRBJ2-3, the V gene TRBV15; 8 nucleotides line up with TRBD2. This CDR3 has 13 residues. The V gene end was trimmed by 4 bases and the J gene end by 6 bases; junction bases not matched to a gene: 3. Germline CDR1 is LNHNV and CDR2 is YYDKDF (reference sequence). CDR3 sequence reads: CATSISGTDTQYF. CDR3 bases: TGTGCCACCAGCATTAGCGGGACGGATACGCAGTATTTT. The full variable domain, rest sourced from reference TRBV15 and TRBJ2-3, is DAMVIQNPRYQVTQFGKPVTLSCSQTLNHNVMYWYQQKSSQAPKLLFHYYDKDFNNEADTPDNFQSRRPNTSFCFLDIRSPGLGDTAMYLCATSISGTDTQYFGPGTRLTVL.

The CDR3 coding sequence is TGTGCCAGCAGCCCCACCGGGGGGGTCCACAATGAGCAGTTCTTC. This encodes CASSPTGGVHNEQFF. V usage is TRBV5-5 and J usage is TRBJ2-1; TRBD2 matches 8 bases. The CDR3 has 15 residues. With 4 bases clipped from V and 5 bases from J, the junction kept 8 bases outside the gene matches. Germline assignment: CDR1 SGHKS and CDR2 YYEKEE (reference sequence).

The rearrangement uses TRBV7-3 and TRBJ2-1; maybe TRBD1 (6 bases). Deletions cut 2 bases from V and 10 bases from J, with 15 bases between. The CDR3 is 14 residues long. Looked up from germline, CDR1 is SGHTA and CDR2 is FQGTGA. The CDR3 region is CASSLVQGDGEQFF. The CDR3 nucleotides are TGTGCCAGCAGCTTAGTACAGGGTGATGGAGAGCAGTTCTTC.

This clone was recorded only once. The chain recombines TRBV18 with TRBJ1-2; 7 nucleotides match TRBD1. The CDR3 totals 13 residues. The trim removed 4 bases at V and 3 bases at J, leaving 2 bases unmatched. The germline gives CDR1 KGHSH, CDR2 LQKENI. CDR3 sequence: CASSQGQDYGYTF. As DNA, the CDR3 is TGTGCCAGCTCACAAGGACAGGACTATGGCTACACCTTC.

The chain carries TRBV4-3 and TRBJ2-2; tentatively, D is TRBD2 (6 bases). V was pared by 0 bases and J by 1 base, with 15 bases between. Per germline, CDR1 LGHNA and CDR2 YSLEER. CDR3 length: 18 residues. The CDR3 nucleotides read TGCGCCAGCAGCCAAGATTCCCCACTAGCTCAGAACACCGGGGAGCTGTTTTTT. Residues: CASSQDSPLAQNTGELFF.

This clone was found a few times. The CDR3 spells CASTPWCDEQFF. The CDR3, as DNA: TGTGCCAGCACGCCCTGGTGCGATGAGCAGTTCTTC. The chain recombines TRBV21-1 with TRBJ2-1; the DNA was not used to check the table's D call, TRBD2. TRBV21-1 is annotated as a pseudogene. The CDR3 runs 12 residues.

V usage is TRBV19 and J usage is TRBJ2-3; possible D gene TRBD2, 6 bases. The ends were cut back, 4 bases at V and 1 base at J, with 9 bases in the middle. The CDR3 is 14 residues long. Germline V lookup: CDR1 LNHDA, CDR2 SQIVND (reference sequence). The CDR3 nucleotides read TGTGCCAGTAGTAGACTAGAGGGCACAGATACGCAGTATTTT. As protein: CASSRLEGTDTQYF.